This entry describes one TCR beta chain. The data are from a study of blood T cell repertoires in COVID-19. CDR3 length: 17 amino acids. The J segment lost 3 bases and the V segment lost 4 bases, leaving 12 bases of the junction unmatched. Germline V gives CDR1 LGHNA, CDR2 YNFKEQ. Only in-frame clones appear in the TCRdb table, and some are missing; sequencing was by immunoSEQ multiplex PCR. The sample holds around 220,000 clones, about 80% seen once. This receptor was identified in an elderly woman with active or convalescent COVID-19. Specimen: peripheral blood. V is TRBV4-2 and J is TRBJ1-2, with 9 bases matching TRBD1. CDR3 loop: CASSLRSTGGSHYGYTF. The CDR3 DNA follows: TGTGCCAGCAGCCTCCGGAGTACAGGGGGCAGCCACTATGGCTACACCTTC.